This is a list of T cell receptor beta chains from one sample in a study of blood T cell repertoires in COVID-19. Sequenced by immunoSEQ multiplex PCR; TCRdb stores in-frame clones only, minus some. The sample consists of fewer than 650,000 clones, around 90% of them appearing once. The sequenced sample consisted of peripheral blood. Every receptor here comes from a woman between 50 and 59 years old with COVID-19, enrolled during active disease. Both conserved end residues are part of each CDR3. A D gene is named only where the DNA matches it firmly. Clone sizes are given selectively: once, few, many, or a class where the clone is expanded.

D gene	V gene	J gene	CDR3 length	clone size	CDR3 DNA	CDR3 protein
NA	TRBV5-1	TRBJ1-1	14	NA	TGCGCCAGCAGCTTGGATACCACTAACACTGAAGCTTTCTTT	CASSLDTTNTEAFF
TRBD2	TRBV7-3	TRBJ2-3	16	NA	TGTGCCAGCAGCCTCGGACTAGCGAAGAACACAGATACGCAGTATTTT	CASSLGLAKNTDTQYF
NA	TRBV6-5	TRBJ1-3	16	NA	TGTGCCAGCAGTTATTCGAGGGCAAGCTCTGGAAACACCATATATTTT	CASSYSRASSGNTIYF
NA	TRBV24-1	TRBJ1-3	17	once	TGTGCCCCTTCAGCCCGCGAACAGCCAAGCTCTGGAAACACCATATATTTT	CAPSAREQPSSGNTIYF
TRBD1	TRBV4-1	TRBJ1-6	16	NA	TGCGCCAGCAGCCATGTATCCGGGACAGCGGATTCACCCCTCCACTTT	CASSHVSGTADSPLHF
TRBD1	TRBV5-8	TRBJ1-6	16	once	TGTGCCAGCAGCACCAACCGGGACAGCATTAATTTGGCCCTCCACTTT	CASSTNRDSINLALHF
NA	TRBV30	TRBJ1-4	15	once	TGTGCCTGGAGTAAGGAGATGGCAACTAATGAAAAACTGTTTTTT	CAWSKEMATNEKLFF
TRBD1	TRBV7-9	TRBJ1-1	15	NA	TGTGCCAGCAGCCCCCAGACAGGGGAAGACACTGAAGCTTTCTTT	CASSPQTGEDTEAFF
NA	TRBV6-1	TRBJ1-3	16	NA	TGTGCCAGCAGTGGGGGGGGACGAAACTCTGGAAACACCATATATTTT	CASSGGGRNSGNTIYF
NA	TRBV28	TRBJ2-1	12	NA	TGTGCCAGCACCCGGGGGTTCAATGAGCAGTTCTTC	CASTRGFNEQFF
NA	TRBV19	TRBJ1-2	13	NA	TGTGCCAGTAGTAGGAACAGAAACTATGGCTACACCTTC	CASSRNRNYGYTF
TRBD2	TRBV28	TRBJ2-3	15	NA	TGTGCCAGCAGTTTCATCGGGGGGACCACAGATACGCAGTATTTT	CASSFIGGTTDTQYF
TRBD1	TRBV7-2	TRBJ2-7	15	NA	TGTGCCAGCAGCTCCGGGACAGGGGGCGGAAACGAGCAGTACTTC	CASSSGTGGGNEQYF
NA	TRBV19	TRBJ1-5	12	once	TGTGCCAGCCAGGGTTTGGGGCAGCCCCAGCATTTT	CASQGLGQPQHF
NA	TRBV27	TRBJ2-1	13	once	TGTGCCAGTGCGGCTAGCTCCTACAATGAGCAGTTCTTC	CASAASSYNEQFF
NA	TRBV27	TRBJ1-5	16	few	TGTGCCAGCAGTTTAATCGGGGGGGGCAGCAATCAGCCCCAGCATTTT	CASSLIGGGSNQPQHF
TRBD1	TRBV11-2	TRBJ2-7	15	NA	TGTGCCAGCAGCCGTCCCCCGACAGGGTCTTACGAGCAGTACTTC	CASSRPPTGSYEQYF
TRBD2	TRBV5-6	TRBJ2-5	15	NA	TGTGCCAGCACTAGGGGACTAGCGGGGTGGGAGACCCAGTACTTC	CASTRGLAGWETQYF
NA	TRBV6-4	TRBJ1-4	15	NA	TGTGCCAGCAGTGAAGGGGCGGGGAACAATGAAAAACTGTTTTTT	CASSEGAGNNEKLFF
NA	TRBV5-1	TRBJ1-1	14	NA	TGCGCCAGCAGCTTGGGTTTGGGCAACACTGAAGCTTTCTTT	CASSLGLGNTEAFF
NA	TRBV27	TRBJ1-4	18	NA	TGTGCCAGCAGTTTATCGGCACGACACGTCGAACTTAATGAAAAACTGTTTTTT	CASSLSARHVELNEKLFF
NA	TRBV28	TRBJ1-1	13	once	TGTGCCAGCAGTCCCGGGGGGGGCACTGAAGCTTTCTTT	CASSPGGGTEAFF
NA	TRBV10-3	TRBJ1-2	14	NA	TGTGCCATCAGTGTCGGACGTCGGGAGGATGGCTACACCTTC	CAISVGRREDGYTF
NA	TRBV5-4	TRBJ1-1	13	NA	TGTGCCAGCAGACACGGACAGAACACTGAAGCTTTCTTT	CASRHGQNTEAFF
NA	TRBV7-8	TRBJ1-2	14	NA	TGTGCCAGCAGCTTAGGTACGAGTGGAGATGGCTACACCTTC	CASSLGTSGDGYTF
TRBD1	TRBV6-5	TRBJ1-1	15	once	TGTGCCAGCACTACCGGGACAGGGGGTAACACTGAAGCTTTCTTT	CASTTGTGGNTEAFF
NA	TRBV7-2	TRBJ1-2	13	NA	TGTGCCAGCAGCTTAGGGTCCAGCTATGGCTACACCTTC	CASSLGSSYGYTF
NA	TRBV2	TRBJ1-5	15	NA	TGTGCCAGCAGTGAAAGGGGGATGAGCAATCAGCCCCAGCATTTT	CASSERGMSNQPQHF
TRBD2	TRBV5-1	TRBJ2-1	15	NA	TGCGCCAGCAGCCCTGGGACTAGCGGATACAATGAGCAGTTCTTC	CASSPGTSGYNEQFF